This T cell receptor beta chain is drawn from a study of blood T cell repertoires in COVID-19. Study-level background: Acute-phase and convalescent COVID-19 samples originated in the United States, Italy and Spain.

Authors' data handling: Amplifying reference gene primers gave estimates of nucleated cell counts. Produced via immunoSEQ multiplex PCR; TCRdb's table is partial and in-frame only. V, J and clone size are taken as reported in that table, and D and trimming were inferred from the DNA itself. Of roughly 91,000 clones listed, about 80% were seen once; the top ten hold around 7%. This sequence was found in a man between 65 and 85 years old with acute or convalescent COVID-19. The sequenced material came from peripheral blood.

The CDR3 reads CSVEDKAGGTEAFF. Here the CDR3 DNA reads TGCAGCGTTGAAGATAAGGCGGGGGGCACTGAAGCTTTCTTT. The chain links TRBV29-1 to TRBJ1-1, with TRBD1 as a possible D gene (5 bases). Trimming cost V 0 bases and J 4 bases, with 12 bases left between them. CDR3 length equals 14 residues. Germline V CDR1 and CDR2: SQVTM, ANQGSEA.